This T cell receptor (beta chain) appears in the sequencing data of a study of control samples from healthy donors and cancer patients. The CDR3 length is 13 residues. V gave up 1 base and J gave up 5 bases, with 8 bases separating them. Germline CDR1 and CDR2: SGHDN and FVKESK. Repertoires were generated with immunoSEQ multiplex PCR, while TCRdb's copy carries only in-frame clones and drops some. The table lists more than 150,000 clones, 90% to 95% of them singletons. This receptor was identified in a man between 18 and 29 years old in good health. The sample was blood. This sequence joins TRBV14 and TRBJ1-2, with D possibly being TRBD1 (5 bases). The CDR3 loop reads CASSQAGLYGYTF. The DNA for the CDR3 is TGTGCCAGCAGCCAAGCGGGGCTTTATGGCTACACCTTC.